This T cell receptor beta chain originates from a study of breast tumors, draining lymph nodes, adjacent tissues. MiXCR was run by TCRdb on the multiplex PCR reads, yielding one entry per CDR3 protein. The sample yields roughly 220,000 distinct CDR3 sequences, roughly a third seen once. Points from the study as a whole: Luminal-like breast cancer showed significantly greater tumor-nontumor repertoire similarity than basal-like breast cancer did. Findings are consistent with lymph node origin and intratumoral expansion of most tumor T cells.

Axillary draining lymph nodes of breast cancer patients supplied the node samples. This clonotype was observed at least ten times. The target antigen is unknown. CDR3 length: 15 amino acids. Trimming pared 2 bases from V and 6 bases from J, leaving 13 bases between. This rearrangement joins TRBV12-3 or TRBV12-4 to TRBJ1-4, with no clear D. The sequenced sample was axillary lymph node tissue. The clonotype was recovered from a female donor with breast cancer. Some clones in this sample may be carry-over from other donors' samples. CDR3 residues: CASSLLRGSDEKLFF. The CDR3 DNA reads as TGTGCCAGCAGTTTATTGAGAGGGTCTGATGAAAAACTGTTTTTT.